These 23 T cell receptor beta chains share one sample of origin, sequenced in a study of cytomegalovirus exposure and HLA in healthy donors. 60 Vbeta and 13 Jbeta primers were used in PCR. Some clones are missing from TCRdb's copy, which holds only in-frame ones; the method was immunoSEQ multiplex PCR. The sample yields under 250,000 clones, roughly 85% seen once. Material: PBMCs. All receptors derive from a girl aged 2-10 years in good health and CMV-seronegative.

The V gene is TRBV30, the J gene TRBJ2-1; D gene ambiguous. The germline V gene has CDR1 GTSNPN and CDR2 SVGIG (reference sequence). The CDR3 is made up of 13 amino acids. V dropped 5 bases and J dropped 4 bases, with 12 bases sitting between them. The CDR3 region is CAWHTLGYNEQFF. CDR3 coding DNA: TGTGCCTGGCACACTCTAGGTTACAATGAGCAGTTCTTC.

The V and J genes are TRBV29-1 and TRBJ2-7; the match to TRBD1 covers 11 bases. The V and J ends lost 6 bases and 3 bases, in that order; junction bases with no gene match: 13. CDR1 and CDR2 (germline): SQVTM, ANQGSEA. This CDR3 spans 16 amino acids. CDR3 protein: CSVMRSAGTGGYEQYF. In DNA form, the CDR3 reads TGCAGCGTGATGCGTTCCGCCGGGACAGGGGGCTACGAGCAGTACTTC.

The J gene is TRBJ1-2, the V gene TRBV5-8; D unresolved. Germline V gene lookup returns CDR1 SGHTS and CDR2 YDEGEE. V dropped 10 bases and J dropped 4 bases, with 11 bases sitting between them. This CDR3 is built from 11 residues. The CDR3, as DNA: TGTGCCTCCCACACCCCCTATGGCTACACCTTC. It encodes CASHTPYGYTF.

CDR3 amino acids: CASSRAGNRANTEAFF. In nucleotides, the CDR3 is TGTGCCAGCAGCCGCGCAGGGAATCGGGCGAACACTGAAGCTTTCTTT. The J gene is TRBJ1-1, the V gene TRBV13, with a possible D match to TRBD1 (5 bases). The CDR3 runs 16 residues. V lost 5 bases to trimming and J lost 1 base, with 17 bases between them. The V gene's germline CDR1 is PRHDT and CDR2 FYEKMQ (reference sequence).

The chain has TRBV18 and TRBJ1-2; TRBD1 agrees at 8 bases. Germline loops: CDR1 KGHSH, CDR2 LQKENI. The CDR3 consists of 13 residues. V dropped 4 bases and J dropped 7; count of bases not matched to a gene: 5. The CDR3 loop is CASSLDRDLGYTF. In DNA, the CDR3 is TGTGCCAGCTCACTGGACAGGGATCTTGGCTACACCTTC.

This clone has only a few counts. The V call is TRBV5-8, the J call TRBJ2-7; no firm D call. Germline lookup yields CDR1 SGHTS and CDR2 YDEGEE. The V end lost 0 bases, the J end lost 9 bases, and 13 bases lay between the germline ends. The CDR3 runs to 13 residues. This chain's CDR3 is CASSLESRIRQYF. For the CDR3, the DNA is TGTGCCAGCAGCTTGGAGTCGAGAATAAGGCAGTACTTC.

The V gene is TRBV6-1, the J gene TRBJ2-5; the D gene is possibly TRBD2 (5 bases). Trimming shortened V by 8 bases and J by 5 bases, and 18 bases separated the two germline ends. The CDR3 sequence is 14 residues long. Germline V gives CDR1 MNHNS, CDR2 SASEGT. CDR3 protein: CASGKRRQDETQYF. The CDR3, as DNA: TGTGCCAGCGGCAAGCGGAGACAAGATGAGACCCAGTACTTC.

The chain uses TRBV5-6 and TRBJ2-3, with 8 bases fitting TRBD2. V shed 0 bases, J shed 0 bases, and the junction held 3 bases outside the gene matches. CDR3 length: 16 residues. The germline V gene has CDR1 SGHDT and CDR2 YYEEEE. The CDR3 DNA reads as TGTGCCAGCAGCTTGGGGGCGGGGGGTAGCACAGATACGCAGTATTTT. Its protein product is CASSLGAGGSTDTQYF. The whole variable domain, filled in from reference TRBV5-6 and TRBJ2-3, reads DAGVTQSPTHLIKTRGQQVTLRCSPKSGHDTVSWYQQALGQGPQFIFQYYEEEERQRGNFPDRFSGHQFPNYSSELNVNALLLGDSALYLCASSLGAGGSTDTQYFGPGTRLTVL.

V is TRBV6-9 and J is TRBJ1-5; TRBD1 agrees at 7 bases. V dropped 0 bases and J dropped 0; count of bases not matched to a gene: 2. Looked up from germline, CDR1 is MNHGY and CDR2 is SVAAGI. The CDR3 extends over 16 amino acids. The CDR3 loop reads CASSYSDRFSNQPQHF. CDR3 in DNA: TGTGCCAGCAGTTATTCGGACAGGTTTAGCAATCAGCCCCAGCATTTT.

The chain recombines TRBV25-1 with TRBJ2-5, with 7 positions matching TRBD2. The ends lost 4 bases at V and 5 bases at J; junction bases unmatched: 7. The germline V gene has CDR1 MGHDK and CDR2 SYGVNS. The CDR3 is 14 amino acids. CDR3 in amino acids: CASSGWEGLETQYF. The CDR3, as DNA: TGTGCCAGCAGTGGGTGGGAGGGTTTGGAGACCCAGTACTTC. The variable domain in full, with the rest retrieved from reference TRBV25-1 and TRBJ2-5, is EADIYQTPRYLVIGTGKKITLECSQTMGHDKMYWYQQDPGMELHLIHYSYGVNSTEKGDLSSESTVSRIRTEHFPLTLESARPSHTSQYLCASSGWEGLETQYFGPGTRLLVL.

This chain joins TRBV6-5 and TRBJ2-7, with 10 bases identical to TRBD2. Trimming removed 7 bases from V and 5 bases from J; junction bases left unmatched: 5. The germline CDR1 and CDR2 sequences are MNHEY and SVGAGI. The CDR3 totals 13 residues. CDR3 nucleotide sequence: TGTGCCAGCACCTTAGCGGGAGGCGACGAGCAGTACTTC. This sequence encodes CASTLAGGDEQYF.

The gene calls are TRBV18 and TRBJ2-1, with TRBD2 matching over 9 bases. The CDR3 spans 13 residues. Trimming cost V 6 bases and J 7 bases; bases outside gene matches: 4. Germline V gene sequence: CDR1 KGHSH, CDR2 LQKENI. The CDR3 is CASSPSGRNEQFF. In nucleotides, the CDR3 is TGTGCCAGCTCCCCCAGCGGGAGGAATGAGCAGTTCTTC.

This clone was picked up a small number of times. The chain links TRBV7-2 to TRBJ2-5; 9 nucleotides line up with TRBD1. The CDR3 length is 15 residues. After removal of 5 bases from V and 5 bases from J, the junction contained 9 bases not matched to a gene. Looked up from germline, CDR1 is SGHTA and CDR2 is FQGNSA. Written as DNA, the CDR3 is TGTGCCAGCAGCACGGGACAGGGTGCTTTGGAGACCCAGTACTTC. It codes for CASSTGQGALETQYF.

Only a few counts were recorded for this clone. The rearrangement joins TRBV6-5 to TRBJ1-2; a weak D match, TRBD1 (6 bases). This CDR3 region has 14 residues. With 2 bases removed from V and 11 bases from J, the gap between germline ends came to 18 bases. Per germline, CDR1 MNHEY and CDR2 SVGAGI. The CDR3 bases are TGTGCCAGCAGTTACCGGGGGGGGGCAGGTTATTACACCTTC. Its translation is CASSYRGGAGYYTF.

The chain carries TRBV7-9 and TRBJ2-5; TRBD2 aligns across 7 bases. The germline CDR1 and CDR2 sequences are SEHNR and FQNEAQ (reference sequence). This CDR3 comprises 15 residues. J was trimmed by 2 bases and V by 4 bases; bases with no gene match: 7. The CDR3, as DNA: TGTGCCAGCAGCTACGTACTGGGGGGGCAAGAGACCCAGTACTTC. This gives the protein CASSYVLGGQETQYF.

This clone was recorded a few times. At one end, the junction sequence differs from germline, possibly due to a read error. The chain employs TRBV7-9 and TRBJ2-7, with TRBD2 matching over 8 bases. Germline V gives CDR1 SEHNR, CDR2 FQNEAQ (reference sequence). The CDR3 contains 16 residues. CDR3 protein: CSSSLARGVLAYEQYF. In DNA form, the CDR3 reads TGTTCCAGCAGCTTAGCGCGGGGGGTGTTGGCCTACGAGCAGTACTTC. Combining the CDR3 with reference TRBV7-9 and TRBJ2-7 gives the whole variable domain DTGVSQNPRHKITKRGQNVTFRCDPISEHNRLYWYRQTLGQGPEFLTYFQNEAQLEKSRLLSDRFSAERPKGSFSTLEIQRTEQGDSAMYLCSSSLARGVLAYEQYFGPGTRLTVT.

The chain employs TRBV6-5 and TRBJ2-2, with TRBD1 identical over 9 bases. CDR3 size: 14 residues. Germline CDR1 and CDR2: MNHEY and SVGAGI. Germline trimming cut 5 bases from V and 4 bases from J; bases unmatched to any gene: 2. DNA for the CDR3: TGTGCCAGCAGTCCGGACAGGGGCACCGGGGAGCTGTTTTTT. As protein: CASSPDRGTGELFF.

This clone has a single count. The chain has TRBV4-1 and TRBJ1-1; 7 bases agree with TRBD1. The trim removed 1 base at V and 1 base at J, leaving 6 bases unmatched. The CDR3 length is 16 residues. Germline CDR1 and CDR2: MGHRA and YSYEKL. The CDR3 sequence: CASSQALGTANTEAFF. DNA of the CDR3: TGCGCCAGCAGCCAAGCCCTTGGGACAGCGAACACTGAAGCTTTCTTT.

The chain recombines TRBV5-5 with TRBJ1-1; perhaps TRBD1 as D (5 bases). Per the germline V gene, CDR1 is SGHKS and CDR2 is YYEKEE (reference sequence). The ends were cut back, 4 bases at V and 8 bases at J, with 15 bases in the middle. The CDR3 contains 13 residues. CDR3 nucleotide sequence: TGTGCCAGCAGCCCCGCCGCTCAGGGCGAAGCTTTCTTT. Protein sequence: CASSPAAQGEAFF. The whole variable domain, remainder taken from reference TRBV5-5 and TRBJ1-1, is DAGVTQSPTHLIKTRGQQVTLRCSPISGHKSVSWYQQVLGQGPQFIFQYYEKEERGRGNFPDRFSARQFPNYSSELNVNALLLGDSALYLCASSPAAQGEAFFGQGTRLTVV.

This rearrangement joins TRBV9 to TRBJ1-4; tentatively, D is TRBD1 (6 bases). This CDR3 spans 17 amino acids. Germline assignment: CDR1 SGDLS and CDR2 YYNGEE. V dropped 0 bases and J dropped 7 bases, with 19 bases sitting between them. The DNA for the CDR3 is TGTGCCAGCAGCGTAGGGGGATCCACAGGGCTCGCTGAAAAACTGTTTTTT. This sequence encodes CASSVGGSTGLAEKLFF.

The rearrangement joins TRBV19 to TRBJ1-4, with 11 bases that match TRBD1. Germline CDR1 and CDR2: LNHDA and SQIVND (reference sequence). The trim removed 4 bases at V and 12 bases at J, leaving 4 bases unmatched. There are 13 residues in the CDR3. The CDR3 sequence is CASSRTGGGELFF. Written as DNA, the CDR3 is TGTGCCAGTAGTAGGACAGGGGGCGGAGAACTGTTTTTT. The whole variable domain, filled in from reference TRBV19 and TRBJ1-4, reads DGGITQSPKYLFRKEGQNVTLSCEQNLNHDAMYWYRQDPGQGLRLIYYSQIVNDFQKGDIAEGYSVSREKKESFPLTVTSAQKNPTAFYLCASSRTGGGELFFGSGTQLSVL.

Details on this clone: Other DNA sequences of this sample code for an identical CDR3. The CDR3 bases are TGTGCCAGCAGTTACGATCGAGGGCCCTACGAGCAGTACTTC. Protein: CASSYDRGPYEQYF. The chain combines TRBV6-5 with TRBJ2-7; D is perhaps TRBD2 (5 bases). V was cut by 2 bases and J by 2 bases, with 10 bases left in between. Germline CDR1 reads MNHEY; CDR2 reads SVGAGI. The CDR3 sequence is 14 residues long.

The chain carries TRBV30 and TRBJ2-3; D unclear. The CDR3 is made up of 13 amino acids. CDR1 is GTSNPN and CDR2 is SVGIG in the germline V gene (reference sequence). V was trimmed by 3 bases and J by 3 bases, leaving 10 bases between them. The CDR3, as DNA: TGTGCCTGGAGCCCGTACGCGACAGATACGCAGTATTTT. Translated, it gives CAWSPYATDTQYF.